The 31 T cell receptor beta chains presented below share a single source sample, sequenced in a study of spatial heterogeneity in lung cancer. The time point: sample taken at primary tumor resection. TCRdb fed the 5' RACE reads into MiXCR, producing one record per CDR3 protein. Of 290 or so distinct CDR3 sequences in the sample, roughly 25% were seen once. The specimen was normal lung tissue next to the tumor, collected at surgery. These receptors all come from a male donor with early-stage non-small cell lung cancer.

In this sample, this clonotype is large (0.1 to 1%). The size of this beta chain means little, since it is a stray read in a library made for alpha chains. The rearrangement links TRBV4-1 to TRBJ2-5, with unresolved D. V was trimmed by 6 bases and J by 2 bases, leaving 10 bases between them. CDR3 length: 13 residues. The germline V gene has CDR1 MGHRA and CDR2 YSYEKL. DNA for the CDR3: TGCGCCAGCAGTCCAGGTCGGCAAGAGACCCAGTACTTC. Amino acid sequence: CASSPGRQETQYF.

This clonotype came up a few times. This beta chain turned up in a library designed for alpha chains; as an off-target read, its abundance says little. V and J are TRBV7-2 and TRBJ2-3; 10 nucleotides line up with TRBD2. This CDR3 spans 17 amino acids. The trim removed 5 bases at V and 6 bases at J, leaving 14 bases unmatched. Germline CDR1 reads SGHTA; CDR2 reads FQGNSA. The CDR3 loop is CASSRAPSGRAGDTQYF. The DNA of the CDR3 is TGTGCCAGCAGCCGGGCCCCCAGCGGGAGGGCCGGGGATACGCAGTATTTT.

To note about this clonotype: Little can be read into the size of this beta chain, an off-target read in a library designed for alpha chains. V usage is TRBV5-6 and J usage is TRBJ2-3; D call uncertain. The germline CDR1 and CDR2 sequences are SGHDT and YYEEEE. The CDR3 covers 13 residues. Trimming removed 3 bases at V and 4 bases at J, with 9 bases between. The CDR3 sequence: CASSSRPADTQYF. CDR3 DNA sequence: TGTGCCAGCAGCTCCCGTCCCGCAGATACGCAGTATTTT.

About this clonotype itself: This beta chain is a stray sequence in a library constructed for alpha chains; its clone size is not meaningful. The chain couples TRBV6-5 to TRBJ2-2, with 8 bases lining up with TRBD1. CDR1 is MNHEY, CDR2 SVGAGI, per germline. The trim removed 3 bases at V and 6 bases at J, leaving 6 bases unmatched. The CDR3 extends over 15 amino acids. The CDR3 loop reads CASSYRTGSSGELFF. In DNA form, the CDR3 reads TGTGCCAGCAGTTATCGGACAGGGTCATCCGGGGAGCTGTTTTTT.

Regarding this clonotype: This beta chain is an unintended read in a library built for alpha chains; its size means little. The genes are TRBV11-3 and TRBJ2-2; D ambiguous. Germline lookup yields CDR1 SGHNT and CDR2 YENEEA. The V end lost 1 base, the J end lost 0 bases, and 9 bases lay between the germline ends. This CDR3 has 16 amino acids. The CDR3 reads CASSLGVNANTGELFF. The CDR3 DNA follows: TGTGCCAGCAGCTTAGGGGTCAACGCGAACACCGGGGAGCTGTTTTTT.

There are a few counts of this clonotype. This beta chain is an unintended read in a library built for alpha chains; its size means little. The chain recombines TRBV29-1 with TRBJ1-1; maybe TRBD1 (5 bases). Germline CDR1 and CDR2: SQVTM and ANQGSEA. V lost 4 bases to trimming and J lost 8 bases, with 14 bases between them. The CDR3 consists of 12 residues. The CDR3 region has the DNA TGCAGCGTTGTAAGGTACGACAGAGAAGCTTTCTTT. It codes for CSVVRYDREAFF.

Turning to this clonotype: A library prepared for alpha chains yielded this beta chain as an off-target read; its size is of little meaning. The CDR3: CASQEFREATGELFF. In nucleotides, the CDR3 is TGTGCCAGCCAAGAATTCCGGGAGGCCACCGGGGAGCTGTTTTTT. The chain recombines TRBV27 with TRBJ2-2; 7 positions match TRBD2. Germline assignment: CDR1 MNHEY and CDR2 SMNVEV (reference sequence). The CDR3 covers 15 residues. V lost 8 bases and J lost 4; bases outside the gene matches: 10.

This clonotype was observed a handful of times. A junction boundary mismatches the germline segment, possibly from a read error. Because this beta chain is a stray read in a library intended to capture alpha chains, its abundance should not be given much weight. J is TRBJ2-5 and V is TRBV7-2; D possibly uses TRBD1 or TRBD2 (5 bases each). Germline CDR1 and CDR2: SGHTA and FQGNSA. This CDR3 is built from 14 residues. CDR3 sequence: CASSPGRRQILGTF. The CDR3 DNA follows: TGTGCCAGCAGCCCAGGACGGAGACAGATTCTTGGGACCTTC.

This clonotype has only a few counts. Since the library was made to target alpha chains, this beta chain is a stray read and its abundance is not meaningful. This chain uses TRBV4-2 with TRBJ2-3; D unresolved. V lost 3 bases and J 4 bases, leaving 11 bases between the germline ends. This CDR3 region has 14 residues. Germline V CDR1 and CDR2: LGHNA, YNFKEQ. The DNA of the CDR3 is TGTGCCAGCAGCCAGGGCGACGGAGCAGATACGCAGTATTTT. Its translation: CASSQGDGADTQYF.

Remarks on this clonotype: A library made for alpha chains picked up this beta chain off target, so its size means little. The chain couples TRBV4-3 to TRBJ2-2, with TRBD2 as a possible D gene (6 bases). Germline-derived CDR1 and CDR2 are LGHNA and YSLEER. The V and J ends lost 0 bases and 1 base respectively, with 18 bases between them. The CDR3 has 19 residues. The CDR3 sequence is CASSQDRGSWEVNTGELFF. The CDR3 nucleotides are TGCGCCAGCAGCCAAGACCGTGGCTCATGGGAGGTGAACACCGGGGAGCTGTTTTTT.

This clonotype turned up a few times. The library was designed around alpha chains, so this beta chain is a stray read whose abundance carries little weight. The chain recombines TRBV6-1 with TRBJ2-6; D gene ambiguous. Trimming removed 4 bases at V and 0 bases at J, with 13 bases between. The CDR3 runs to 17 residues. The germline V gene encodes CDR1 MNHNS and CDR2 SASEGT. Written as DNA, the CDR3 is TGTGCCAGCAGTGTCCGGGTTACCAGCTCTGGGGCCAACGTCCTGACTTTC. It translates to CASSVRVTSSGANVLTF.

In the case of this clonotype: This beta chain lies outside the target of a library built for alpha chains; its clone size means little. This chain links TRBV29-1 with TRBJ2-7; 15 bases agree with TRBD2. The CDR3 is 15 residues long. Per the germline V gene, CDR1 is SQVTM and CDR2 is ANQGSEA. The junction had 5 bases not matched to a gene; V was cut back by 1 base and J by 7 bases. For the CDR3, the DNA is TGCAGCGTTGAAGGGACTAGCGGGAGGGTGGAAGAGCAGTACTTC. Amino acids: CSVEGTSGRVEEQYF.

This clonotype was detected once. In a library made to pick up alpha chains, this beta chain is a stray read with a size that means little. The CDR3 bases are TGCAGTGTTAGGATGAGAGGCCACCGGCTTCTCACAGATACGCAGTATTTT. Its protein is CSVRMRGHRLLTDTQYF. V and J are TRBV20-1 and TRBJ2-3; no reliable D call. The V end was cut by 7 bases, the J end by 2 bases, with 25 bases between. In germline, CDR1 is DFQATT, CDR2 SNEGSKA (reference sequence). This CDR3 contains 17 residues.

This clonotype was seen a single time. The size of this beta chain means little, since it is a stray read in a library made for alpha chains. V usage is TRBV6-4 and J usage is TRBJ2-1; 11 bases align to TRBD2. The V gene's germline CDR1 is MRHNA and CDR2 SNTAGT. CDR3 size: 15 residues. V was clipped by 6 bases and J by 4 bases; unmatched bases: 5. As DNA, the CDR3 is TGTGCCAGCAGCGCCACTAGCGGGGGATACAATGAGCAGTTCTTC. Protein product: CASSATSGGYNEQFF.

Only a few counts were recorded for this clonotype. This beta chain slipped into a library made for alpha chains as a stray read, so its size is not meaningful. The chain combines TRBV9 with TRBJ2-7; 10 bases are a match to TRBD2. The CDR3 has 18 residues. After removal of 1 base from V and 3 bases from J, the junction contained 13 bases not matched to a gene. CDR1 is SGDLS and CDR2 is YYNGEE in the germline V gene. CDR3 coding DNA: TGTGCCAGCAGCGTATTTAAAGCGGGAGGGGGTCCTTTCTACGAGCAGTACTTC. This codes for CASSVFKAGGGPFYEQYF.

This clonotype was seen only a few times. As an off-target read in a library built for alpha chains, this beta chain has a frequency of little significance. The chain uses TRBV7-3 and TRBJ2-1, with 8 positions matching TRBD2. Trimming took 5 bases from V and 4 from J; bases not matched to a gene: 7. Germline V gene sequence: CDR1 SGHTA, CDR2 FQGTGA. CDR3 size: 15 residues. This CDR3 reads CASSKEAGVYNEQFF. The CDR3 DNA follows: TGTGCCAGCAGCAAAGAAGCGGGAGTATACAATGAGCAGTTCTTC.

Details on this clonotype: A much larger clone is a single base away; this may be a read error. A library made for alpha chains picked up this beta chain off target, so its size means little. The gene calls are TRBV4-1 and TRBJ2-5; D unresolved. Germline assignment: CDR1 MGHRA and CDR2 YSYEKL. This CDR3 comprises 13 residues. CDR3 region: CAGSPGRQETQYF. The CDR3 DNA is TGCGCCGGCAGTCCAGGTCGGCAAGAGACCCAGTACTTC.

In this sample, this clonotype is large. With the library built for alpha chains, this beta chain is off target and its frequency is not meaningful. The chain links TRBV7-2 to TRBJ2-3; D uncertain. Germline values: CDR1 SGHTA, CDR2 FQGNSA. This CDR3 has 15 residues. V dropped 5 bases and J dropped 1 base, with 13 bases sitting between them. This chain's CDR3 is CASSPDSLGTDTQYF. CDR3 in DNA: TGTGCCAGCAGCCCCGATTCGTTGGGCACAGATACGCAGTATTTT.

Worth noting for this clonotype: Since it is a stray read in a library aimed at alpha chains, this beta chain has a size that is not meaningful. The J gene is TRBJ2-7, the V gene TRBV7-9; 9 nucleotides align to TRBD1. The CDR3 is made up of 14 amino acids. V gave up 4 bases and J gave up 10 bases; unmatched junction bases: 11. CDR1 and CDR2 (germline): SEHNR, FQNEAQ (reference sequence). For the CDR3, the DNA is TGTGCCAGCAGCTCATTATCCGGGACAGGGCAACAGTACTTC. Amino acids: CASSSLSGTGQQYF.

A word on this clonotype: The library was designed around alpha chains, so this beta chain is a stray read whose abundance carries little weight. The chain carries TRBV2 and TRBJ2-1; D gene uncertain. V lost 4 bases, J lost 1 base, and 8 bases lay in between. The CDR3 is 14 amino acids. Germline lookup yields CDR1 SNHLY and CDR2 FYNNEI. The CDR3: CASSAEASYNEQFF. The DNA of the CDR3 is TGTGCCAGCAGTGCCGAGGCTTCCTACAATGAGCAGTTCTTC. Looking up the rest from reference TRBV2 and TRBJ2-1 gives the full variable domain: EPEVTQTPSHQVTQMGQEVILRCVPISNHLYFYWYRQILGQKVEFLVSFYNNEISEKSEIFDDQFSVERPDGSNFTLKIRSTKLEDSAMYFCASSAEASYNEQFFGPGTRLTVL.

The sample holds a few counts of this clonotype. The library was built for alpha chains, so this beta chain is an off-target read and its size means little. The chain recombines TRBV7-9 with TRBJ2-1; D uncertain. CDR1 SEHNR and CDR2 FQNEAQ come from the germline V gene (reference sequence). The V and J ends lost 4 bases and 4 bases respectively, with 14 bases between them. This CDR3 comprises 15 residues. The CDR3 nucleotides read TGTGCCAGCAGCTCTAGTGGAGCGCCGTACAATGAGCAGTTCTTC. Protein product: CASSSSGAPYNEQFF.

About this clonotype: In a library made to pick up alpha chains, this beta chain is a stray read with a size that means little. The V and J genes are TRBV28 and TRBJ2-1; D perhaps matches TRBD2 (5 bases). The CDR3 spans 12 residues. With 8 bases removed from V and 0 bases from J, the gap between germline ends came to 5 bases. The germline CDR1 and CDR2 sequences are MDHEN and SYDVKM. For the CDR3, the DNA is TGTGCCAGCCTAGCCTCCTACAATGAGCAGTTCTTC. It yields the protein CASLASYNEQFF.

A word on this clonotype: This beta chain represents an off-target read in a library built for alpha chains; its size is of limited meaning. The chain recombines TRBV5-1 with TRBJ2-5; D uncertain. This CDR3 is built from 16 residues. CDR1 and CDR2 (germline): SGHRS, YFSETQ. V lost 0 bases to trimming and J lost 2 bases, with 14 bases between them. DNA for the CDR3: TGCGCCAGCAGCTTGGCCGGGCAGGCTAATCAAGAGACCCAGTACTTC. It specifies CASSLAGQANQETQYF.

Remarks on this clonotype: Found in a library prepared for alpha chains, this beta chain is an off-target read, and its abundance has little meaning. The chain uses TRBV10-2 and TRBJ2-1; 8 bases agree with TRBD2. This CDR3 spans 15 amino acids. Germline V gene sequence: CDR1 WSHSY, CDR2 SAAADI. Trimming cost V 4 bases and J 3 bases; bases outside gene matches: 5. CDR3 bases: TGCGCCAGCAGTGTAGCGGGGTCCCTCTACAATGAGCAGTTCTTC. Amino acids: CASSVAGSLYNEQFF.

In regard to this clonotype: A library made for alpha chains picked up this beta chain off target, so its size means little. This rearrangement joins TRBV12-3 or TRBV12-4 to TRBJ2-3; D tentatively reads TRBD1 or TRBD2 (5 bases each). The length of the CDR3 is 14 residues. The ends were cut back, 4 bases at V and 4 bases at J, with 12 bases in the middle. The DNA for the CDR3 is TGTGCCAGCAGTTACAGGCGAGGGGCAGATACGCAGTATTTT. The encoded protein is CASSYRRGADTQYF.

This clonotype was seen a handful of times. This beta chain slipped into a library made for alpha chains as a stray read, so its size is not meaningful. The rearrangement joins TRBV5-5 to TRBJ1-1, with D unclear. In germline, CDR1 is SGHKS, CDR2 YYEKEE (reference sequence). CDR3 length: 14 amino acids. V was clipped by 1 base and J by 11 bases, with 18 bases between them. The CDR3 nucleotides are TGTGCCAGCAGCTTGATGCGGGTGTGGCCCCTCGCTTTCTTT. It encodes CASSLMRVWPLAFF.

In the case of this clonotype: A library made for alpha chains picked up this beta chain off target, so its size means little. This rearrangement joins TRBV5-1 to TRBJ2-1; possible D gene TRBD1, 5 bases. This CDR3 spans 14 amino acids. V lost 3 bases and J lost 3, with 10 bases in between. CDR1 and CDR2 from the germline V gene are SGHRS and YFSETQ. In DNA, the CDR3 is TGCGCCAGCAGCTCCATGACAGACTACAATGAGCAGTTCTTC. It is translated as CASSSMTDYNEQFF.

This clonotype was counted a few times. This beta chain slipped into a library made for alpha chains as a stray read, so its size is not meaningful. V gene TRBV5-1 combines with J gene TRBJ2-2; 9 bases match TRBD2. Germline CDR1 SGHRS, CDR2 YFSETQ. V was clipped by 4 bases and J by 5 bases; unmatched bases: 6. The CDR3 sequence is 15 residues long. DNA of the CDR3: TGCGCCAGCAGCGTGGGACTAGCTCAGACCGGGGAGCTGTTTTTT. Protein product: CASSVGLAQTGELFF.

This clonotype is large (0.1 to 1%) within its sample. Because the library targeted alpha chains, this beta chain is an off-target read whose size means little. This chain connects TRBV20-1 to TRBJ2-7; 9 bases fit TRBD1. Losses at the gene ends were 6 bases for V and 5 bases for J; bases not matched to a gene: 8. Germline V CDR1 and CDR2: DFQATT, SNEGSKA (reference sequence). The CDR3 totals 13 residues. The DNA of the CDR3 is TGCAGTGCCCCCCGGACAGGGGCCCACGAGCAGTACTTC. Amino acids: CSAPRTGAHEQYF.

As concerns this clonotype: Because the library targeted alpha chains, this beta chain is an off-target read whose size means little. V usage is TRBV6-2 or TRBV6-3 and J usage is TRBJ2-3, with 8 bases fitting TRBD1. The CDR3 has 14 residues. The V gene's germline CDR1 is MNHEY and CDR2 SVGEGT. The J segment lost 6 bases and the V segment lost 4 bases, leaving 6 bases of the junction unmatched. CDR3 DNA: TGTGCCAGCAGTTTGGGGCAGGGGGCCGATACGCAGTATTTT. Its translation: CASSLGQGADTQYF.

This clonotype was counted a few times. Because this beta chain is a stray read in a library intended to capture alpha chains, its abundance should not be given much weight. The chain combines TRBV5-1 with TRBJ1-4; D call uncertain. There are 14 residues in the CDR3. Per germline, CDR1 SGHRS and CDR2 YFSETQ. The V gene lost 4 bases and the J gene lost 7 bases, with 14 bases spanning the gap. CDR3 coding DNA: TGCGCCAGCAGCCCCCGGGCACGCATTGAAAAACTGTTTTTT. This gives the protein CASSPRARIEKLFF.